The next 19 T cell receptor beta chains were all read from a single sample in a study of CD8 T cells in Susac syndrome (dated by TCRdb to between 2018 and 2021). The library was prepared using the immunoSEQ multiplex PCR assay. RNA was extracted with the RNeasy kit and roughly 0.5 to 1 ug was reverse transcribed using random hexamers. Clones were called with MiXCR by TCRdb after fastp trimmed the public reads at Q25, and only in-frame beta chains were retained. Every CDR3 protein is listed once, alongside the most common genes and DNA of its rows. Present in this sample are approximately 160,000 distinct CDR3 sequences, 80% to 95% of which were seen just once. 0.09% to 0.1% of the sample is taken by the ten largest. Sequencing used CD4+ T cells from PBMCs. The source is a human donor with multiple sclerosis.

The rearrangement links TRBV7-6 to TRBJ2-1; TRBD2 might be the D (5 bases). The germline V gene encodes CDR1 SGHVS and CDR2 FNYEAQ. CDR3 length equals 15 residues. Trimming took 1 base from V and 7 from J, leaving 14 bases between them. The CDR3 region is CASSLVAGILNEQFF. CDR3 DNA sequence: TGTGCCAGCAGCTTAGTTGCCGGGATCTTAAATGAGCAGTTCTTC.

CDR3 sequence: CASSRGQGTQPQHF. The CDR3 region has the DNA TGTGCCAGCAGTCGGGGACAGGGGACGCAGCCCCAGCATTTT. The chain combines TRBV3-1 with TRBJ1-5, with 10 positions matching TRBD1. V was pared by 6 bases and J by 7 bases, with 6 bases of the junction left unmatched. This CDR3 region has 14 residues. Germline CDR1 and CDR2: LGHDT and YNNKEL (reference sequence).

The chain uses TRBV24-1 and TRBJ1-5, with D unclear. Looked up from germline, CDR1 is KGHDR and CDR2 is SFDVKD. CDR3 length equals 15 residues. V gave up 3 bases and J gave up 2 bases, with 10 bases separating them. The CDR3 sequence is CATSDRTPGNQPQHF. CDR3 sequence (DNA): TGTGCCACCAGTGATCGGACCCCGGGCAATCAGCCCCAGCATTTT.

The chain has TRBV19 and TRBJ1-1; 8 bases align to TRBD1. Germline loops: CDR1 LNHDA, CDR2 SQIVND (reference sequence). With 5 bases clipped from V and 5 bases from J, the junction kept 4 bases outside the gene matches. The CDR3 spans 13 residues. The CDR3: CASSATGGTEAFF. The CDR3, as DNA: TGTGCCAGTAGTGCTACAGGGGGAACTGAAGCTTTCTTT.

The rearrangement links TRBV11-2 to TRBJ2-1; TRBD2 agrees at 10 bases. V lost 4 bases to trimming and J lost 7 bases; unmatched junction nucleotides: 4. Germline CDR1 is SGHAT and CDR2 is FQNNGV. The CDR3 is 14 amino acids. The CDR3 spells CASSWRLAGNEQFF. The CDR3 nucleotides read TGTGCCAGCAGCTGGAGACTAGCGGGTAATGAGCAGTTCTTC.

The chain is built from TRBV29-1 and TRBJ1-1; D is ambiguous. The V end lost 4 bases, the J end lost 2 bases, and 8 bases lay between the germline ends. The germline V gene encodes CDR1 SQVTM and CDR2 ANQGSEA. CDR3 length: 12 residues. Here the CDR3 DNA reads TGCAGCGTTGGCAGAAGTAACACTGAAGCTTTCTTT. Translating gives CSVGRSNTEAFF.

This chain uses TRBV5-4 with TRBJ2-5, with D perhaps matching TRBD1 or TRBD2 (5 bases each). Germline values: CDR1 SGHNT, CDR2 YYREEE (reference sequence). Trimming pared 4 bases from V and 4 bases from J, leaving 14 bases between. The CDR3 length is 14 residues. DNA of the CDR3: TGTGCCAGCAGCCCGGGACGATGGGTAGAGACCCAGTACTTC. Protein product: CASSPGRWVETQYF.

The chain uses TRBV6-2 or TRBV6-3 and TRBJ2-3; D uncertain. The CDR3 consists of 13 residues. Germline CDR1 MNHEY, CDR2 SVGEGT. Trimming shortened V by 6 bases and J by 0 bases, and 7 bases separated the two germline ends. CDR3 nucleotides: TGTGCCAGCAGGCAGACTAGCACAGATACGCAGTATTTT. Its translation is CASRQTSTDTQYF.

The chain joins TRBV5-1 to TRBJ2-7; 9 bases map to TRBD1. The CDR3 runs to 14 residues. Germline V CDR1 and CDR2: SGHRS, YFSETQ. Trimming took 4 bases from V and 2 from J; bases not matched to a gene: 4. The CDR3 DNA reads as TGCGCCAGCAGCGGCGGGACAGGGACCTACGAGCAGTACTTC. This gives the protein CASSGGTGTYEQYF.

The CDR3 DNA is TGTGCCAGCAGTTACTCGACCCCAGGCAGGGTCTCTGGAAACACCATATATTTT. Translation gives CASSYSTPGRVSGNTIYF. V gene TRBV6-5 combines with J gene TRBJ1-3; D is perhaps TRBD1 (5 bases). Germline lookup yields CDR1 MNHEY and CDR2 SVGAGI. This CDR3 is 18 amino acids long. V lost 0 bases to trimming and J lost 0 bases, with 15 bases between them.

J is TRBJ2-2 and V is TRBV3-1; no reliable D call. V lost 1 base, J lost 5 bases, and 8 bases lay in between. The CDR3 has 14 residues. Per germline, CDR1 LGHDT and CDR2 YNNKEL (reference sequence). The CDR3 nucleotides read TGTGCCAGCAGCCAAGTGCACGGGACCGGGGAGCTGTTTTTT. Its protein is CASSQVHGTGELFF.

The chain combines TRBV7-8 with TRBJ2-4; TRBD2 might be the D (7 bases). Trimming pared 4 bases from V and 0 bases from J, leaving 19 bases between. Germline-derived CDR1 and CDR2 are SGHVS and FQNEAQ. The length of the CDR3 is 18 residues. The CDR3 nucleotides read TGTGCCAGCAGCTGGGGGAGGGGGTCGCGCGCAGCCAAAAACATTCAGTACTTC. Residues: CASSWGRGSRAAKNIQYF. Complete variable domain (other parts from reference TRBV7-8 and TRBJ2-4): GAGVSQSPRYKVAKRGQDVALRCDPISGHVSLFWYQQALGQGPEFLTYFQNEAQLDKSGLPSDRFFAERPEGSVSTLKIQRTQQEDSAVYLCASSWGRGSRAAKNIQYFGAGTRLSVL.

The J gene is TRBJ2-5, the V gene TRBV7-9; the match to TRBD1 covers 7 bases. V shed 5 bases and J 7 bases; nucleotides not matched to a gene: 13. The CDR3 has 15 amino acids. Germline CDR1 is SEHNR and CDR2 is FQNEAQ (reference sequence). The CDR3 loop reads CASSSPARGQGTQYF. The CDR3 coding sequence is TGTGCCAGCAGCAGCCCGGCGAGGGGGCAGGGGACCCAGTACTTC.

This chain links TRBV9 with TRBJ1-6; D is ambiguous. This CDR3 region has 12 residues. Trimming shortened V by 4 bases and J by 10 bases, and 9 bases separated the two germline ends. Germline CDR1 and CDR2: SGDLS and YYNGEE. The CDR3 here is CASSQPGSPLHF. DNA of the CDR3: TGTGCCAGCAGCCAACCCGGATCACCCCTCCACTTT.

The chain uses TRBV9 and TRBJ1-2; the D is unclear. Germline V gene data show CDR1 as SGDLS and CDR2 as YYNGEE. CDR3 length: 18 amino acids. The V end was cut by 0 bases, the J end by 2 bases, with 20 bases between. Here the CDR3 reads CASSVEGHVIGGNYGYTF. The CDR3 coding sequence is TGTGCCAGCAGCGTAGAGGGCCACGTAATCGGTGGAAACTATGGCTACACCTTC.

With respect to this clonotype: An end of the junction differs from the germline gene, which may be a read error. The J gene is TRBJ2-3, the V gene TRBV7-9; possibly TRBD1 for D (6 bases). Germline CDR1 and CDR2: SEHNR and FQNEAQ (reference sequence). This CDR3 is 12 amino acids long. In nucleotides, the CDR3 is TGTGCCAGCAGCTCAGCGGACAGTCAACCTATTTTT. Amino acid sequence: CASSSADSQPIF.

V is TRBV11-2 and J is TRBJ2-5; TRBD1 agrees at 8 bases. The germline V gene has CDR1 SGHAT and CDR2 FQNNGV. V shed 0 bases and J 2 bases; nucleotides not matched to a gene: 5. This CDR3 contains 16 residues. The CDR3 loop reads CASSLDLDRAQETQYF. For the CDR3, the DNA is TGTGCCAGCAGCTTAGACCTGGACAGGGCGCAAGAGACCCAGTACTTC.

The chain has TRBV20-1 and TRBJ1-1; D perhaps matches TRBD1 (5 bases). The CDR3 has 13 residues. CDR1 and CDR2 (germline): DFQATT, SNEGSKA (reference sequence). Trimming cost V 1 base and J 4 bases, with 10 bases left between them. CDR3 bases: TGCAGTGCTAGAGCTCCGGGGGGCACTGAAGCTTTCTTT. Amino acids: CSARAPGGTEAFF.

This clonotype was observed a few times. The J gene is TRBJ1-5, the V gene TRBV5-1; D uncertain. The V gene's germline CDR1 is SGHRS and CDR2 YFSETQ. Trimming removed 0 bases at V and 0 bases at J, with 7 bases between. The CDR3 is made up of 15 amino acids. The CDR3 spells CASSLDGYSNQPQHF. CDR3 DNA: TGCGCCAGCAGCTTGGACGGTTATAGCAATCAGCCCCAGCATTTT.